Below are 14 T cell receptor beta chains sequenced from a single sample in a study of cytomegalovirus exposure and HLA in healthy donors. A multiplex PCR was run with 60 Vbeta primers and 13 Jbeta primers. TCRdb keeps only in-frame clones here, not all; method: immunoSEQ multiplex PCR. The sample gives over 150,000 clones, just over 75% of which show up once; roughly 3.7% is in the top ten. The material sequenced was PBMCs. Receptors originate from a woman aged 55-69 years in good health and CMV-seropositive.

The table lists this clone with a few counts. The chain links TRBV29-1 to TRBJ1-2, with D perhaps TRBD1 (5 bases). V was shortened by 6 bases and J by 4 bases, with 9 bases between the two germline ends. The V gene's germline CDR1 is SQVTM and CDR2 ANQGSEA. The CDR3 contains 11 residues. The CDR3 DNA sequence: TGCAGCGTGAAGCAGGGCTATGGCTACACCTTC. Residues: CSVKQGYGYTF.

The rearrangement uses TRBV28 and TRBJ2-7, with 8 bases that match TRBD2. This CDR3 is 14 amino acids long. Germline values: CDR1 MDHEN, CDR2 SYDVKM. Trimming cost V 4 bases and J 2 bases; bases outside gene matches: 4. CDR3 DNA sequence: TGTGCCAGCAGTTGGGGCGGGAGGACCTACGAGCAGTACTTC. Its translation is CASSWGGRTYEQYF.

The V gene is TRBV28, the J gene TRBJ2-3, with TRBD2 matching over 7 bases. Germline V lookup: CDR1 MDHEN, CDR2 SYDVKM. Unmatched junction bases numbered 10, after V lost 1 base and J lost 0 bases. The CDR3 covers 18 residues. As DNA, the CDR3 is TGTGCCAGCAGTTTATCGGCGGGGGAACATACGAGCACAGATACGCAGTATTTT. This sequence encodes CASSLSAGEHTSTDTQYF.

The CDR3 here is CASSQGSPGNYGYTF. DNA for the CDR3: TGCGCCAGCAGCCAAGGCTCCCCGGGGAACTATGGCTACACCTTC. V and J are TRBV4-3 and TRBJ1-2, with D unclear. This CDR3 region has 15 residues. Germline V CDR1 and CDR2: LGHNA, YSLEER. With 1 base removed from V and 2 bases from J, the gap between germline ends came to 11 bases.

This chain joins TRBV6-6 and TRBJ1-1, with a tentative D call TRBD1 (5 bases). The CDR3 length is 15 residues. Germline CDR1 MNHNY, CDR2 SVGAGI (reference sequence). Trimming left V 3 bases short and J 0 bases short, with 11 bases between. CDR3 DNA sequence: TGTGCCAGCAGTTATCAGGGTTTCGTGAACACTGAAGCTTTCTTT. Translated: CASSYQGFVNTEAFF.

V gene TRBV28 combines with J gene TRBJ2-3, with 8 bases aligning to TRBD1. The CDR3 totals 16 residues. V lost 4 bases to trimming and J lost 2 bases; unmatched junction nucleotides: 8. Germline loops: CDR1 MDHEN, CDR2 SYDVKM. DNA of the CDR3: TGTGCCAGCAGTTCCCCCGGGACAGGCCTCACAGATACGCAGTATTTT. Residues: CASSSPGTGLTDTQYF.

This clone was seen a few times. This chain links TRBV29-1 with TRBJ2-7, with D maybe TRBD2 (6 bases). The germline gives CDR1 SQVTM, CDR2 ANQGSEA. V was cut by 5 bases and J by 6 bases, with 20 bases left in between. The CDR3 is made up of 14 amino acids. The CDR3 region is CSVSLLAAGTEQYF. In DNA form, the CDR3 reads TGCAGCGTTTCTCTACTAGCTGCCGGTACCGAGCAGTACTTC.

This clone was seen more than once but under ten times. The rearrangement links TRBV27 to TRBJ1-4; 7 positions agree with TRBD1. Germline CDR1 reads MNHEY; CDR2 reads SMNVEV (reference sequence). V dropped 5 bases and J dropped 7; count of bases not matched to a gene: 4. The CDR3 has 13 residues. The CDR3 sequence is CASSRQGGEKLFF. The CDR3 DNA is TGTGCCAGCAGTCGACAGGGAGGTGAAAAACTGTTTTTT.

V gene TRBV6-5 combines with J gene TRBJ1-2; 7 bases align to TRBD1. The V segment lost 6 bases and the J segment 1 base; nucleotides outside the gene matches: 8. The CDR3 sequence is 15 residues long. In germline, CDR1 is MNHEY, CDR2 SVGAGI. In DNA form, the CDR3 reads TGTGCCAGCAGCCGACAGGGTGGGGATAACTATGGCTACACCTTC. It encodes CASSRQGGDNYGYTF.

The rearrangement joins TRBV21-1 to TRBJ2-1; the D call TRBD2 from the table was never checked on the DNA. TRBV21-1 has pseudogene status. There are 13 residues in the CDR3. For the CDR3, the DNA is TGTGCCAGCAGCGCACTAGGTAACCATGAGCAGTTCTTC. Encoded protein: CASSALGNHEQFF.

This clone appeared a few times. The chain couples TRBV7-2 to TRBJ2-1; the D gene is possibly TRBD1 (5 bases). Germline V gene lookup returns CDR1 SGHTA and CDR2 FQGNSA. CDR3 size: 13 residues. V gave up 5 bases and J gave up 15 bases, with 20 bases separating them. The DNA for the CDR3 is TGTGCCAGCAGCGGGGCTTTAAACGGCCGGTTGTTCTTC. Amino acid sequence: CASSGALNGRLFF.

The CDR3 bases are TGTGCCAGCAGCCCCCCGGGACTAGCCAGCAATGAGCAGTTCTTC. Its protein product is CASSPPGLASNEQFF. The chain has TRBV7-2 and TRBJ2-1, with TRBD2 identical over 9 bases. V lost 5 bases to trimming and J lost 6 bases; unmatched junction nucleotides: 8. From germline, CDR1 is SGHTA and CDR2 FQGNSA. The CDR3 loop spans 15 amino acids.

This sequence joins TRBV7-6 and TRBJ2-7; 7 nucleotides line up with TRBD2. Per germline, CDR1 SGHVS and CDR2 FNYEAQ. J lost 3 bases, V lost 5 bases, and 4 bases had no gene match. The CDR3 totals 13 residues. The CDR3 reads CASSPASGYEQYF. CDR3 nucleotides: TGTGCCAGCAGCCCCGCTAGCGGCTACGAGCAGTACTTC.

The rearrangement joins TRBV5-1 to TRBJ2-5, with 11 bases fitting TRBD2. The DNA end is more similar to TRBJ2-7, so the J call may be wrong. This CDR3 has 15 amino acids. Germline loops: CDR1 SGHRS, CDR2 YFSETQ. The CDR3 is CASSSGLADSYEQYF. The CDR3, as DNA: TGCGCCAGCAGCTCGGGACTAGCGGATTCCTACGAGCAGTACTTC.